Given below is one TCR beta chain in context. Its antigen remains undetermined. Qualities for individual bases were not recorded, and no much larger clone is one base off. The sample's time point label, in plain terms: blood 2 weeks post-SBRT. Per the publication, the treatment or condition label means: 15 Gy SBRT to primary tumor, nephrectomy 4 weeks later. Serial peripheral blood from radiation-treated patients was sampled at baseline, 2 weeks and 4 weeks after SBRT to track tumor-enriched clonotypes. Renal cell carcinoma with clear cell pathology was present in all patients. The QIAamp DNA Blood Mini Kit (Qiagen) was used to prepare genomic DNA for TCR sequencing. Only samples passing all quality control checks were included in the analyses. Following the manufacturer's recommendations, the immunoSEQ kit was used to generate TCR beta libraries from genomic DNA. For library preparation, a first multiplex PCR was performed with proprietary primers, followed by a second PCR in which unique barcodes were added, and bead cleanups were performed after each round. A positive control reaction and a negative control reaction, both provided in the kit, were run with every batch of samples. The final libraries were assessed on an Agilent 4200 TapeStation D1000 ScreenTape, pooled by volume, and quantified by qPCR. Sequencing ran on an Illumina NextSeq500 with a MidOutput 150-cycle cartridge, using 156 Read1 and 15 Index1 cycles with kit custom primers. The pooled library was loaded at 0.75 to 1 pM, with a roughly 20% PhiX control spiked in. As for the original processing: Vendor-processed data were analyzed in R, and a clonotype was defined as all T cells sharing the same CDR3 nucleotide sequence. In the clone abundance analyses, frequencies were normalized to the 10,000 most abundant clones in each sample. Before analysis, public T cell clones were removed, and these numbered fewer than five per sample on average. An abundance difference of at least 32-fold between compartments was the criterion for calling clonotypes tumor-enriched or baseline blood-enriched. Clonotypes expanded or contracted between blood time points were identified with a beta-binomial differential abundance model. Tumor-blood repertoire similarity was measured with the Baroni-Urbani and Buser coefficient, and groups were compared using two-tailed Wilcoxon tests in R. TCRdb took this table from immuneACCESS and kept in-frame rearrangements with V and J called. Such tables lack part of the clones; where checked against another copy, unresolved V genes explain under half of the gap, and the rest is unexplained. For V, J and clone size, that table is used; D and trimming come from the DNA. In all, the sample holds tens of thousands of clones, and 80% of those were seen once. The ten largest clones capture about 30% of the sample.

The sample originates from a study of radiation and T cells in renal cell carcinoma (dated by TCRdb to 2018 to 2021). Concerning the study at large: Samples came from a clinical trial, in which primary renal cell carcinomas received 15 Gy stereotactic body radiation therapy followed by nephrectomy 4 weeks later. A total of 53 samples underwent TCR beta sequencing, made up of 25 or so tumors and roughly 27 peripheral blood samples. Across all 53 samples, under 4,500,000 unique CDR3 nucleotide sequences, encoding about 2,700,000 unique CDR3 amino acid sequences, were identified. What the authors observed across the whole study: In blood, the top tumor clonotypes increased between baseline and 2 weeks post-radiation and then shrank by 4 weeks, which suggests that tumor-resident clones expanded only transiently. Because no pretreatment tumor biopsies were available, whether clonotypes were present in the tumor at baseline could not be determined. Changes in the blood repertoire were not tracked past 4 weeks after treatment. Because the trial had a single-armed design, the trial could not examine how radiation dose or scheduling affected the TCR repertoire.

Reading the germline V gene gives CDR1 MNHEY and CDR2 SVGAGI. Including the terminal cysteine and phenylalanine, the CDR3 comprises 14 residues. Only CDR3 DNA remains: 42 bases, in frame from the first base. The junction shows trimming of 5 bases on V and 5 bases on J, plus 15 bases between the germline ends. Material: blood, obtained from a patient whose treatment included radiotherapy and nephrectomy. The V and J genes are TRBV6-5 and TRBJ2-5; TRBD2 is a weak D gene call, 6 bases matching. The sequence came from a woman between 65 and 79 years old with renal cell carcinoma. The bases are TGTGCCAGCAGTGAGGAGGGGATCCGGGAGACCCAGTACTTC. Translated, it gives CASSEEGIRETQYF.